The clone carrying this T cell receptor (beta chain) was counted a few times. No antigen is known for it. Profiled with immunoSEQ multiplex PCR; TCRdb holds only in-frame clones, not every one. The sample holds almost 85,000 clones, 70% to 90% seen once. Germline V gene lookup returns CDR1 SGHVS and CDR2 FNYEAQ. Trimming cost V 1 base and J 1 base, with 7 bases left between them. The CDR3 spans 14 residues. These data originate in a study of OX40 agonist ivuxolimab in advanced cancers. Findings and caveats of the study: Mean expanded clone counts were higher in CD8+ than CD4+ T cells.

This TCR was sampled from an adult with an advanced solid tumor such as melanoma, head and neck, liver or kidney cancer. This sample comprised CD4+ or CD8+ T cells sorted from blood, obtained in a trial of the OX40 agonist ivuxolimab. The chain uses TRBV7-6 and TRBJ1-1; D not certain. CDR3 sequence: CASSLGPGNTEAFF. The CDR3 DNA reads as TGTGCCAGCAGCTTAGGTCCAGGGAACACTGAAGCTTTCTTT.